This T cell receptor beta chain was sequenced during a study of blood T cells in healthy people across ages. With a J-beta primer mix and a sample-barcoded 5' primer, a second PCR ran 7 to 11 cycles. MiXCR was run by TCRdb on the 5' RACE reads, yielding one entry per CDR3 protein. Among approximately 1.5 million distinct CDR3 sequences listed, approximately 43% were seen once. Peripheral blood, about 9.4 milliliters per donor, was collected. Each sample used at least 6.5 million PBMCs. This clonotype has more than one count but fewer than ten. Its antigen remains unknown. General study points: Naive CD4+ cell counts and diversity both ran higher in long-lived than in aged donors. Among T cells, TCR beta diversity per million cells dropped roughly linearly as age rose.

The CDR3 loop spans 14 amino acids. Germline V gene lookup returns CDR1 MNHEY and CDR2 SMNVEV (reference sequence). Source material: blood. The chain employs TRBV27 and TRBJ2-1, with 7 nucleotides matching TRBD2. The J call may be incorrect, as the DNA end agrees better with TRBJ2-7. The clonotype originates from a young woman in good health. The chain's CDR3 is CASSRSGDYNEQYF. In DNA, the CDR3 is TGTGCCAGCAGTCGCAGCGGGGACTACAATGAGCAGTACTTC.